The rows below give T cell receptor beta chains drawn from one sample of a study of CD8+CD57+ T cells in acquired aplastic anemia. TCRdb processed the reads anew with MiXCR; each CDR3 protein has one entry. The sample holds 200,000 to 250,000 distinct CDR3 sequences, about a third seen once. The sample consisted of sorted CD4+, CD8+, or CD8+CD57+ T cells (not recorded which) from PBMCs. The receptors here all came from a human donor in good health, serving as a control. Both conserved end residues are part of each CDR3. Each record gives: V gene, D gene, clone size, J gene, CDR3 protein, CDR3 DNA. The D gene is left open where the match is weak. Size is omitted from some rows. Given values are once, few, many or a class for expanded clones.

>TRBV20-1|.|many|TRBJ2-7
CSAGDLYEQYF
TGCAGTGCGGGTGACCTCTACGAGCAGTACTTC
>TRBV12-3/TRBV12-4|.|many|TRBJ1-1
CASSLGRNTEAFF
TGTGCCAGCAGTTTAGGGCGGAACACTGAAGCTTTCTTT
>TRBV24-1|.|many|TRBJ2-2
CATSDWTAGSTGELFF
TGTGCCACCAGTGATTGGACGGCAGGGTCCACCGGGGAGCTGTTTTTT
>TRBV24-1|TRBD1|many|TRBJ1-2
CATSASDRAYGYTF
TGTGCCACCAGTGCCTCGGACAGGGCCTATGGCTACACCTTC
>TRBV19|.|.|TRBJ1-6
CAWSVTGAAYNSPLHF
TGTGCCTGGAGTGTTACCGGAGCGGCCTATAATTCACCCCTCCACTTT
>TRBV19|TRBD1|few|TRBJ2-7
CASRIHRQGAYEQYF
TGTGCCAGTAGAATACACAGACAGGGGGCCTACGAGCAGTACTTC
>TRBV20-1|.|few|TRBJ1-4
CSARALPGEKLFF
TGCAGTGCTAGAGCCCTTCCGGGGGAAAAACTGTTTTTT
>TRBV5-1|.|.|TRBJ1-2
CASSWEGPRWYTF
TGCGCCAGCAGCTGGGAGGGACCGCGCTGGTACACCTTC
>TRBV11-2|TRBD1|few|TRBJ2-7
CASSLFDTLQGASYEQYF
TGTGCCAGCAGCTTATTCGATACCCTACAGGGGGCTAGCTACGAGCAGTACTTC
>TRBV4-2|TRBD2|few|TRBJ2-1
CASSPTPPLAGVGNEQFF
TGTGCCAGCAGCCCAACCCCCCCACTAGCGGGAGTCGGTAATGAGCAGTTCTTC
>TRBV4-1|.|.|TRBJ2-1
CASSPWTEDPYSEQFF
TGCGCCAGCAGCCCCTGGACGGAGGACCCCTACAGTGAGCAGTTCTTC
>TRBV10-3|TRBD1|.|TRBJ2-7
CAINGTGVQYF
TGTGCCATCAATGGGACAGGGGTGCAGTACTTC
>TRBV18|.|.|TRBJ2-5
CASSPGGAQAQETQYF
TGTGCCAGCTCACCCGGAGGGGCACAGGCTCAAGAGACCCAGTACTTC
>TRBV4-1|.|.|TRBJ2-3
CASSREGLDFSDTQYF
TGCGCCAGCAGCCGAGAGGGACTCGACTTTTCCGATACGCAGTATTTT
>TRBV29-1|.|.|TRBJ2-1
CSVSPLGGAAQFF
TGCAGCGTTTCACCGCTTGGGGGCGCAGCGCAGTTCTTC
>TRBV10-3|TRBD1|.|TRBJ1-3
CAISEGQVDSGNTIYF
TGTGCCATCAGTGAAGGACAGGTGGACTCTGGAAACACCATATATTTT
>TRBV5-1|TRBD1|.|TRBJ1-1
CASSRQSGTANTEAFF
TGCGCCAGCAGCCGCCAATCCGGGACAGCCAACACTGAAGCTTTCTTT
>TRBV7-2|.|many|TRBJ2-7
CASSLGNFRPPYEQYF
TGTGCCAGCAGCTTAGGGAACTTCCGCCCCCCCTACGAGCAGTACTTC
>TRBV2|.|.|TRBJ2-3
CASSVKASTDTQYF
TGTGCCAGCAGCGTCAAAGCTAGCACAGATACGCAGTATTTT
>TRBV6-1|TRBD1|.|TRBJ1-5
CASSQSPGGGSNQPQHF
TGTGCCAGCAGTCAGTCCCCAGGGGGGGGGAGCAATCAGCCCCAGCATTTT
>TRBV24-1|TRBD1|many|TRBJ1-1
CATSDSRTGVEAFF
TGTGCCACCAGTGATAGTAGGACAGGGGTGGAAGCTTTCTTT
>TRBV19|.|.|TRBJ1-2
CASSMGHVGVYGYTF
TGTGCCAGTAGTATGGGACACGTAGGGGTCTATGGCTACACCTTC
>TRBV11-2|TRBD2|.|TRBJ2-7
CASSLGLAGAAYEQYF
TGTGCCAGCAGCTTAGGACTAGCGGGGGCCGCCTACGAGCAGTACTTC
>TRBV11-2|.|few|TRBJ1-2
CASSLVPGNAGGYTF
TGTGCCAGCAGCTTAGTACCCGGGAACGCCGGGGGCTACACCTTC
>TRBV19|TRBD1|once|TRBJ1-6
CASRPSTGVSSPLHF
TGTGCCAGTAGGCCCTCGACAGGGGTAAGCTCACCCCTCCACTTT
>TRBV2|.|many|TRBJ2-1
CASSPGTLYNEQFF
TGTGCCAGCAGCCCTGGGACTTTATACAATGAGCAGTTCTTC
>TRBV19|.|many|TRBJ1-1
CASSPRRGTEAFF
TGTGCCAGTAGTCCCCGGAGGGGAACTGAAGCTTTCTTT
>TRBV19|TRBD1|many|TRBJ2-1
CAIRDRGSNEQFF
TGTGCCATAAGGGACAGGGGGTCCAATGAGCAGTTCTTC
>TRBV11-2|TRBD1|.|TRBJ1-1
CASSSETGVAFF
TGTGCCAGCAGCTCAGAAACAGGGGTGGCTTTCTTT
>TRBV24-1|TRBD2|many|TRBJ2-1
CATSDLRGSSYNEQFF
TGTGCCACCAGTGATTTGCGCGGGAGCTCCTACAATGAGCAGTTCTTC
>TRBV9|TRBD2|few|TRBJ2-3
CASSAGTSVTDTQYF
TGTGCCAGCAGCGCCGGGACTAGCGTGACAGATACGCAGTATTTT
>TRBV5-8|.|.|TRBJ1-6
CASSRSSYNSPLHF
TGTGCCAGCAGCAGGAGCTCCTATAATTCACCCCTCCACTTT
>TRBV6-1|.|few|TRBJ1-2
CASSLRQEMDGYTF
TGTGCCAGCAGTCTTCGACAGGAAATGGATGGCTACACCTTC
>TRBV2|TRBD1|many|TRBJ1-1
CASRQGIGRNTEAFF
TGTGCCAGCCGACAGGGTATCGGTCGGAACACTGAAGCTTTCTTT
>TRBV29-1|.|.|TRBJ2-6
CSVSGMGANVLTF
TGCAGCGTTTCAGGGATGGGGGCCAACGTCCTGACTTTC
>TRBV7-9|TRBD1|many|TRBJ1-5
CASSEDRGPLSNQPQHF
TGTGCCAGCAGCGAGGACAGGGGGCCGTTGAGCAATCAGCCCCAGCATTTT
>TRBV14|.|.|TRBJ1-4
CASSQDIRGFEELFF
TGTGCCAGCAGCCAAGATATACGGGGATTTGAAGAACTGTTTTTT
>TRBV10-2|TRBD2|many|TRBJ2-1
CASKLAGGNEQFF
TGCGCCAGCAAGCTAGCGGGGGGCAATGAGCAGTTCTTC
>TRBV7-9|.|many|TRBJ1-5
CASSSKGVSNQPQHF
TGTGCCAGCAGCTCAAAAGGGGTGAGCAATCAGCCCCAGCATTTT